This T cell receptor beta chain comes out of a study of PD-1 blockade in classical Hodgkin lymphoma. General study results and limits: Newly diagnosed patients reportedly had lower baseline TCR diversity than healthy donors. Causes of the repertoire differences remain undefined, possibly disease activity or prior therapy. The study found complete responders had baseline diversity similar to newly diagnosed patients.

Every patient was affected by relapse after autologous stem cell transplantation, while exposure to brentuximab vedotin was not uniform. V lost 3 bases, J lost 2 bases, and 2 bases stayed unmatched. Germline assignment: CDR1 SGHAT and CDR2 FQDESV (reference sequence). The CDR3 has 15 amino acids. About this clone itself: The antigen is not known.

Clones were read by immunoSEQ multiplex PCR, and TCRdb kept only the in-frame ones, dropping some. The table shows roughly 97,000 clones, with roughly 83% occurring only once. The chain couples TRBV11-1 to TRBJ2-2; 8 nucleotides match TRBD1. The clonotype comes from a human donor with classical Hodgkin lymphoma. The specimen was peripheral blood mononuclear cells (PBMCs), collected at baseline. CDR3 in amino acids: CASSFGTGNTGELFF. The CDR3 nucleotides are TGTGCCAGCAGCTTTGGGACAGGAAACACCGGGGAGCTGTTTTTT.